Sequencing of this T cell receptor beta chain was carried out in a study of blood T cell repertoires in COVID-19. Clones were read by immunoSEQ multiplex PCR, and TCRdb kept only the in-frame ones, dropping some. The table shows 250,000 to 300,000 clones, with approximately 80% occurring only once. Sequenced input: PBMCs or T cells enriched from blood (not recorded which). The source of this sequence is a man aged 35 to 55 who had been exposed to COVID-19.

The CDR3 spells CASSPRTSPMHNEQFF. Here the CDR3 DNA reads TGTGCCAGCAGCCCTAGGACTTCCCCTATGCACAATGAGCAGTTCTTC. The rearrangement joins TRBV5-4 to TRBJ2-1; a weak D match, TRBD2 (5 bases). The CDR3 is 16 amino acids. V shed 4 bases and J shed 5 bases, with 19 bases lying between them. The germline CDR1 and CDR2 sequences are SGHNT and YYREEE (reference sequence).